This T cell receptor (beta chain) was found in a study of Graves' ophthalmopathy and Graves' hyperthyroidism. TCR beta CDR3 amplification used RNA transcripts. An opening RT-PCR round employed HTBI primers and preceded a second-round multiplex PCR. TCRdb used MiXCR to reprocess the multiplex PCR reads, holding one entry per CDR3 protein. The sample contains over a million distinct CDR3 sequences, 35% to 40% of which appear only once. The CDR3 runs 13 residues. Trimming cost V 2 bases and J 3 bases, with 8 bases left between them. CDR1 MGHRA and CDR2 YSYEKL come from the germline V gene. Sequenced sample: peripheral blood or thyroid tissue (not recorded which). The origin of this receptor is an adult man with Graves' hyperthyroidism. The chain recombines TRBV4-1 with TRBJ2-7; D is ambiguous. The DNA of the CDR3 is TGCGCCAGCAGCCAAACCCAGGACTACGAGCAGTACTTC. Its protein product is CASSQTQDYEQYF.